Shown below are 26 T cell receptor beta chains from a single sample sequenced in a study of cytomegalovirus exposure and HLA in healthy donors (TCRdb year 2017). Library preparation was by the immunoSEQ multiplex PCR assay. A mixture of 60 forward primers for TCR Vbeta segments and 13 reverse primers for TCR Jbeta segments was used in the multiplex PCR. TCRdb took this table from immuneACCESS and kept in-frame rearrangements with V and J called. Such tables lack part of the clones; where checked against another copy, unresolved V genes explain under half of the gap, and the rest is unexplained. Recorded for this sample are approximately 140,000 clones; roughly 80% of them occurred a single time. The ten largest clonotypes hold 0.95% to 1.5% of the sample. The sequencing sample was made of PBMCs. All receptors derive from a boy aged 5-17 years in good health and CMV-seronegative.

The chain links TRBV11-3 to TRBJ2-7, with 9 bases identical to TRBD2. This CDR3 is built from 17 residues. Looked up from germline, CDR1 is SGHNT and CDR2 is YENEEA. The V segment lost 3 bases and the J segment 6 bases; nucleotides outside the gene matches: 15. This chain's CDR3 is CASSFGESGSGSSEQYF. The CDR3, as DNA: TGTGCCAGCAGCTTCGGGGAGAGTGGTAGCGGGAGCTCCGAGCAGTACTTC.

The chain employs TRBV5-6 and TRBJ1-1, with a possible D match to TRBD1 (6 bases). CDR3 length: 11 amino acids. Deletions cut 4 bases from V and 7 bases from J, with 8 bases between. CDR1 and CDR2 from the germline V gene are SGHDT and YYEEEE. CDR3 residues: CASSLTGEAFF. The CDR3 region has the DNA TGTGCCAGCAGCCTGACAGGTGAAGCTTTCTTT.

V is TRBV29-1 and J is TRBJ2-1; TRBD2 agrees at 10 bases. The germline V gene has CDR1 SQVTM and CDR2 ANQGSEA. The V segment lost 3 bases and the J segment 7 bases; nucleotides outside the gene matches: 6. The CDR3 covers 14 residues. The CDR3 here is CSVDLSGRTNEQFF. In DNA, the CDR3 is TGCAGCGTTGATCTTAGCGGGAGGACGAATGAGCAGTTCTTC.

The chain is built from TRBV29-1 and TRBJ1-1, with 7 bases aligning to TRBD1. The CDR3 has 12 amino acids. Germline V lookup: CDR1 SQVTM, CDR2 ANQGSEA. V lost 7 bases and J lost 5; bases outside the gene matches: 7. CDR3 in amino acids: CSASKQGTEAFF. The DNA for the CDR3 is TGCAGCGCTTCGAAACAGGGGACTGAAGCTTTCTTT.

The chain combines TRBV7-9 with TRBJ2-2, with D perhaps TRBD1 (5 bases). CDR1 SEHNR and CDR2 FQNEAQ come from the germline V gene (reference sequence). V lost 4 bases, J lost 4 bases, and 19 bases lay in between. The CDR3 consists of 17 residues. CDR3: CASSSLVLRQGTGELFF. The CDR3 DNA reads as TGTGCCAGCAGCTCCCTCGTATTACGCCAGGGCACCGGGGAGCTGTTTTTT.

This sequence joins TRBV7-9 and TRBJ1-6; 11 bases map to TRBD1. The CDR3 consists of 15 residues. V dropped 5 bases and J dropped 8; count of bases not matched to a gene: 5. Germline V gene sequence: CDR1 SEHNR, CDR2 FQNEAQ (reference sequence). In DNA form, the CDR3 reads TGTGCCAGCAGCCCTCGGACAGGGGGCTATTCACCCCTCCACTTT. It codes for CASSPRTGGYSPLHF.

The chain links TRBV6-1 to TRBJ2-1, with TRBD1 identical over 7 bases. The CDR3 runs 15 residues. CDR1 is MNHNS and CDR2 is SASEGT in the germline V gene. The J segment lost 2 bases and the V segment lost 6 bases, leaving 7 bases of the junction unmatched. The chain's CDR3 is CASRRGQGAYNEQFF. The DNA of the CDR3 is TGTGCCAGCAGGAGGGGGCAGGGGGCCTACAATGAGCAGTTCTTC.

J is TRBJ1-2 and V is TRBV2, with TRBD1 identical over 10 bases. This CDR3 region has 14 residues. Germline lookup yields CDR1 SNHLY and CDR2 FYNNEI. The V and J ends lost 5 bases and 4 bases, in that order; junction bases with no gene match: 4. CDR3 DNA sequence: TGTGCCAGCAGTCCCCGGACAGGGGGCTATGGCTACACCTTC. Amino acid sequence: CASSPRTGGYGYTF.

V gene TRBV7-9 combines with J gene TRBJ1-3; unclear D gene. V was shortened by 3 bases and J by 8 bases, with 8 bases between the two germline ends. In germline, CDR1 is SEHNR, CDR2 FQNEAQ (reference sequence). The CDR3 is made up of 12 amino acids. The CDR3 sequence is CASSFYGDTIYF. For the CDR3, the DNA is TGTGCCAGCAGCTTCTACGGAGACACCATATATTTT.

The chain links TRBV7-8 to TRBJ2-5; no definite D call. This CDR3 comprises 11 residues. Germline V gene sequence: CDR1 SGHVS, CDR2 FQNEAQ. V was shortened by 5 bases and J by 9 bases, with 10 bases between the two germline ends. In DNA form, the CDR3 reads TGTGCCAGCAGCAGTTATGTAGCCCAGTACTTC. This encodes CASSSYVAQYF.

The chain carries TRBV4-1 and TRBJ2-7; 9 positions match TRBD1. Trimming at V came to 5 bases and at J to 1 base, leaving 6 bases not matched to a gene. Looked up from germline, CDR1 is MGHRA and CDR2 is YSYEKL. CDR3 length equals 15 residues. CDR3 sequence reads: CASSEVGQGSYEQYF. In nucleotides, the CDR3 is TGCGCCAGCAGCGAGGTTGGACAGGGGTCCTACGAGCAGTACTTC.

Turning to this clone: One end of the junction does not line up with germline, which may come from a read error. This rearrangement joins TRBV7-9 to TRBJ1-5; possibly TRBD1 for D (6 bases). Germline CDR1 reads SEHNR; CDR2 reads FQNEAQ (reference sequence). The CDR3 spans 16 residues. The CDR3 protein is CSSSLGAGGAKQPQHF. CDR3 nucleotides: TGTTCCAGCAGCTTAGGAGCGGGGGGCGCTAAGCAGCCCCAGCATTTT.

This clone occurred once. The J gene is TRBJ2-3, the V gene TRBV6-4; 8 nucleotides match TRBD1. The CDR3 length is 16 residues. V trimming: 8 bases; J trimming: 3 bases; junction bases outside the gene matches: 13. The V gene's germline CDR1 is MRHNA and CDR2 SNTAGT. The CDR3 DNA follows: TGTGCCAGCGCTACCAACCCGGGACAGGAGACAGATACGCAGTATTTT. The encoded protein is CASATNPGQETDTQYF.

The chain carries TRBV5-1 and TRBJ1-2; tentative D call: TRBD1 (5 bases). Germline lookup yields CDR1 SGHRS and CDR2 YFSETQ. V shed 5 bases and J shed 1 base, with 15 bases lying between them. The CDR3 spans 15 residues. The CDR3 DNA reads TGCGCCAGCAGTTTGACAGCCGGTGTTAACTATGGCTACACCTTC. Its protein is CASSLTAGVNYGYTF.

CDR3 loop: CASRRTGGDGNTIYF. The CDR3 DNA follows: TGCGCCAGCCGACGTACAGGGGGCGACGGAAACACCATATATTTT. The chain carries TRBV4-1 and TRBJ1-3, with 9 positions matching TRBD1. The CDR3 length is 15 residues. Germline trimming cut 8 bases from V and 4 bases from J; bases unmatched to any gene: 9. Germline CDR1 reads MGHRA; CDR2 reads YSYEKL.

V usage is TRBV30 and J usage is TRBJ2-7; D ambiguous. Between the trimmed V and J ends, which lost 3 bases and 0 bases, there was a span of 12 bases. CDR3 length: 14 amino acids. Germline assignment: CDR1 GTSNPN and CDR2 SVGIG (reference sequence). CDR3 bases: TGTGCCTGGAGCCCCCACAATCCCTCCTACGAGCAGTACTTC. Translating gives CAWSPHNPSYEQYF.

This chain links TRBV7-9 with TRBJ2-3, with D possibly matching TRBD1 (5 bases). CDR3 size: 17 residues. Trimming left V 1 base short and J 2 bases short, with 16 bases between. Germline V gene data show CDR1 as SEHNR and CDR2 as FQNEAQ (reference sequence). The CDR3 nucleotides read TGTGCCAGCAGCTTAGTGGGGCAGGCGGTCGACACAGATACGCAGTATTTT. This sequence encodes CASSLVGQAVDTDTQYF.

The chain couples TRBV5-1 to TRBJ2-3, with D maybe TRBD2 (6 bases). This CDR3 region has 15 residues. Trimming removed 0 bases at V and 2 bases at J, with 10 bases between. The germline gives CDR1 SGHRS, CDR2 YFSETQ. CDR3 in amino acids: CASSLAGGPTDTQYF. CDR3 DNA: TGCGCCAGCAGCTTGGCCGGGGGACCCACAGATACGCAGTATTTT.

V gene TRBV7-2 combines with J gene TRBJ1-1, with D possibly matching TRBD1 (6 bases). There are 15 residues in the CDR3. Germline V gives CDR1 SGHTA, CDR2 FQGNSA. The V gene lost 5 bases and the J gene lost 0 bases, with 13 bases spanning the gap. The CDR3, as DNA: TGTGCCAGCAGCATTTCGACAGGTATGAACACTGAAGCTTTCTTT. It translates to CASSISTGMNTEAFF.

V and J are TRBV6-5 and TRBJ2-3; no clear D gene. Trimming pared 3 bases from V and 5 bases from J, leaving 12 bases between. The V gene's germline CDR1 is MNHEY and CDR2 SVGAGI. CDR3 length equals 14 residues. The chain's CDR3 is CASSYGTVKDTQYF. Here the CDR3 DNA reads TGTGCCAGCAGTTATGGCACAGTTAAAGATACGCAGTATTTT.

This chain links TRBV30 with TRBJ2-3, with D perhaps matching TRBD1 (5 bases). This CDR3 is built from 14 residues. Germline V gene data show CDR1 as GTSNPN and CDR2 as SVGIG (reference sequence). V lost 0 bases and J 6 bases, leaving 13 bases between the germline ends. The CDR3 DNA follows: TGTGCCTGGAGTGTTTCGCAGGGAAGGGATACGCAGTATTTT. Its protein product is CAWSVSQGRDTQYF.

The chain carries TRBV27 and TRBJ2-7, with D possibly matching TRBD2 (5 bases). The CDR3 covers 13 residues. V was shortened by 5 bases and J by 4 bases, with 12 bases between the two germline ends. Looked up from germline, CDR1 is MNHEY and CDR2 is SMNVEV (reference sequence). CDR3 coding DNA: TGTGCCAGCAGTCCAAAGCGGCAGTACGAGCAGTACTTC. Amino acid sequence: CASSPKRQYEQYF.

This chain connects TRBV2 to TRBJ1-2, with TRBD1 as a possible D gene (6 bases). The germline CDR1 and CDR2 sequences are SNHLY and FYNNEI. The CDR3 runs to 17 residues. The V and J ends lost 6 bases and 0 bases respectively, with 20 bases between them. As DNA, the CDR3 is TGTGCCAGCAGCCCGAGCGAACCCAGGGGAGCTAACTATGGCTACACCTTC. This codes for CASSPSEPRGANYGYTF.

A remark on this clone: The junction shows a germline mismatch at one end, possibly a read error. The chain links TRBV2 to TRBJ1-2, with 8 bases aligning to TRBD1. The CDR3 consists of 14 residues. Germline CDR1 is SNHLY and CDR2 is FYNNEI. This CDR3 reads CASSEDRGAYGYAF. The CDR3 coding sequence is TGTGCCAGCAGTGAAGACAGGGGGGCCTATGGCTACGCCTTC.

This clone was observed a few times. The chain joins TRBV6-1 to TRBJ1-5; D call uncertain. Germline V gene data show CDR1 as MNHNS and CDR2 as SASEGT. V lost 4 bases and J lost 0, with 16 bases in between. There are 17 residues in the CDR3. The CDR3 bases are TGTGCCAGCAGTGTGGAGTTAGGGAGGTATAGCAATCAGCCCCAGCATTTT. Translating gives CASSVELGRYSNQPQHF.

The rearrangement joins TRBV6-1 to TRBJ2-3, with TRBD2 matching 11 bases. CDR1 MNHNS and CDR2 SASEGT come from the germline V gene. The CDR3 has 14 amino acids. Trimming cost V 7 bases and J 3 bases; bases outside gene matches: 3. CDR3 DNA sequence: TGTGCCAGCACCTCTAGCGGGAGGACAGATACGCAGTATTTT. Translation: CASTSSGRTDTQYF.